The 32 T cell receptor beta chains below all came from one sample that was sequenced in a study of blood T cell repertoires in COVID-19. Some clones are missing from TCRdb's copy, which holds only in-frame ones; the method was immunoSEQ multiplex PCR. The data hold 15,000 to 20,000 clones, with approximately 85% observed a single time. The sample taken for sequencing was peripheral blood. The receptors here all came from a man of 80 years or more with acute or convalescent COVID-19.

V gene TRBV21-1 combines with J gene TRBJ1-5; TRBD1 is taken as the D call from the table, unchecked against the DNA. TRBV21-1 is designated a pseudogene. This CDR3 is built from 18 residues. The CDR3 region is CASSKADRGSTGNQPQHF. The CDR3 coding sequence is TGTGCCAGCAGCAAGGCGGACAGGGGGTCTACAGGCAATCAGCCCCAGCATTTT.

The genes are TRBV5-1 and TRBJ1-1, with D hard to call. The CDR3 spans 13 residues. Germline assignment: CDR1 SGHRS and CDR2 YFSETQ. Trimming took off 3 bases at V and 0 bases at J, with 6 bases between the two ends. CDR3 region: CASSWGVNTEAFF. Written as DNA, the CDR3 is TGCGCCAGCAGCTGGGGAGTGAACACTGAAGCTTTCTTT.

The J gene is TRBJ1-1, the V gene TRBV2; possible D gene TRBD1, 5 bases. Germline V gene data show CDR1 as SNHLY and CDR2 as FYNNEI. V gave up 0 bases and J gave up 1 base, with 9 bases separating them. This CDR3 contains 15 residues. The CDR3 DNA sequence: TGTGCCAGCAGTGAAGCGAGTACAGGGAACACTGAAGCTTTCTTT. Protein product: CASSEASTGNTEAFF.

The chain recombines TRBV10-3 with TRBJ1-6; tentative D call: TRBD1 (6 bases). Germline V gene data show CDR1 as ENHRY and CDR2 as SYGVKD. The CDR3 sequence is 13 residues long. Trimming took 10 bases from V and 7 from J, leaving 14 bases between them. This chain's CDR3 is CASLAGANSPLHF. The CDR3, as DNA: TGTGCCAGCCTGGCAGGGGCAAATTCACCCCTCCACTTT.

The chain has TRBV4-2 and TRBJ1-2; tentative D call: TRBD1 (5 bases). This CDR3 contains 14 residues. Germline V gene sequence: CDR1 LGHNA, CDR2 YNFKEQ. V was trimmed by 1 base and J by 8 bases, leaving 14 bases between them. The CDR3 sequence is CASSQVTAGNGYTF. CDR3 nucleotides: TGTGCCAGCAGCCAAGTTACGGCAGGGAACGGCTACACCTTC.

This chain connects TRBV28 to TRBJ1-5, with D perhaps TRBD1 (5 bases). The CDR3 is 16 amino acids. The germline V gene encodes CDR1 MDHEN and CDR2 SYDVKM. Trimming took 4 bases from V and 6 from J, leaving 19 bases between them. CDR3 in amino acids: CASSWGTYSGRQPQHF. DNA of the CDR3: TGTGCCAGCAGTTGGGGGACTTACAGCGGTCGTCAGCCCCAGCATTTT.

J is TRBJ2-1 and V is TRBV30; 7 nucleotides line up with TRBD2. Germline V gene lookup returns CDR1 GTSNPN and CDR2 SVGIG (reference sequence). The CDR3 is made up of 19 amino acids. The trim removed 2 bases at V and 7 bases at J, leaving 23 bases unmatched. The CDR3 sequence: CAWSRGLGADLRGYNEQFF. DNA for the CDR3: TGTGCCTGGAGTCGAGGACTAGGAGCCGATTTAAGAGGTTATAATGAGCAGTTCTTC.

This chain connects TRBV6-5 to TRBJ1-3, with 7 bases matching TRBD1. This CDR3 contains 14 residues. Trimming took 6 bases from V and 2 from J; bases not matched to a gene: 4. The germline gives CDR1 MNHEY, CDR2 SVGAGI. CDR3 loop: CASRRQGAGNTIYF. The CDR3 bases are TGTGCCAGCAGGAGACAGGGCGCTGGAAACACCATATATTTT.

The chain combines TRBV19 with TRBJ2-3; D remains ambiguous. V lost 3 bases, J lost 4 bases, and 11 bases lay in between. The CDR3 loop spans 14 amino acids. CDR1 and CDR2 from the germline V gene are LNHDA and SQIVND (reference sequence). As DNA, the CDR3 is TGTGCCAGTAGTATTTGGGCAGTGGCAGATACGCAGTATTTT. This encodes CASSIWAVADTQYF.

The chain links TRBV9 to TRBJ2-1; D is uncertain. The germline V gene encodes CDR1 SGDLS and CDR2 YYNGEE. Between the trimmed V and J ends, which lost 2 bases and 2 bases, there was a span of 11 bases. The CDR3 sequence is 15 residues long. The CDR3 DNA sequence: TGTGCCAGCAGCGTTGGGCAGCAAGCCTACAATGAGCAGTTCTTC. Protein sequence: CASSVGQQAYNEQFF.

The chain combines TRBV9 with TRBJ1-3; D gene ambiguous. This CDR3 contains 15 residues. Trimming stripped 4 bases from V and 0 bases from J, with 11 bases between. In germline, CDR1 is SGDLS, CDR2 YYNGEE. CDR3: CASSPGSFSGNTIYF. In nucleotides, the CDR3 is TGTGCCAGCAGCCCCGGGAGTTTCTCTGGAAACACCATATATTTT.

The CDR3 loop is CASSEETGTSVLFGNTIYF. CDR3 bases: TGTGCCAGCAGCGAAGAAACCGGGACATCCGTGCTTTTTGGAAACACCATATATTTT. The rearrangement joins TRBV7-6 to TRBJ1-3; the D gene is possibly TRBD1 (6 bases). Germline-derived CDR1 and CDR2 are SGHVS and FNYEAQ. Trimming removed 5 bases at V and 3 bases at J, with 26 bases between. The CDR3 length is 19 residues.

The gene calls are TRBV15 and TRBJ2-7; D may be TRBD2 (5 bases). The ends were cut back, 8 bases at V and 1 base at J, with 18 bases in the middle. There are 15 residues in the CDR3. Germline V gives CDR1 LNHNV, CDR2 YYDKDF (reference sequence). The CDR3 bases are TGTGCCACCGGGAATTCTAACACGGGGTCCTACGAGCAGTACTTC. It specifies CATGNSNTGSYEQYF.

This sequence joins TRBV11-2 and TRBJ1-4; 8 positions match TRBD1. Trimming at V came to 1 base and at J to 7 bases, leaving 2 bases not matched to a gene. The CDR3 has 14 amino acids. Germline CDR1 reads SGHAT; CDR2 reads FQNNGV. CDR3 sequence: CASSLGTGTEKLFF. The CDR3 nucleotides read TGTGCCAGCAGCTTAGGGACAGGGACTGAAAAACTGTTTTTT.

The J gene is TRBJ2-7, the V gene TRBV9; 7 nucleotides align to TRBD2. CDR3 size: 15 residues. The J segment lost 7 bases and the V segment lost 4 bases, leaving 14 bases of the junction unmatched. Germline CDR1 reads SGDLS; CDR2 reads YYNGEE. The CDR3 loop reads CASSTSERAAGEQYF. The CDR3 nucleotides read TGTGCCAGCAGCACAAGTGAGAGGGCAGCGGGGGAGCAGTACTTC.

J is TRBJ1-2 and V is TRBV2; 10 bases agree with TRBD1. Per the germline V gene, CDR1 is SNHLY and CDR2 is FYNNEI. After removal of 6 bases from V and 4 bases from J, the junction contained 8 bases not matched to a gene. The CDR3 has 15 residues. CDR3 residues: CASRSDRGRSYGYTF. CDR3 DNA sequence: TGTGCCAGCAGAAGCGACAGGGGGCGATCCTATGGCTACACCTTC.

V and J are TRBV2 and TRBJ2-6, with D possibly matching TRBD2 (5 bases). The CDR3 is 17 residues long. Trimming removed 4 bases from V and 5 bases from J, with 18 bases in between. CDR1 SNHLY and CDR2 FYNNEI come from the germline V gene. CDR3 in DNA: TGTGCCAGCAGTGGGGGAGACCTAGGATTTAGGGCCAACGTCCTGACTTTC. Translating it yields CASSGGDLGFRANVLTF. The complete variable domain, with remaining parts taken from reference TRBV2 and TRBJ2-6, reads EPEVTQTPSHQVTQMGQEVILRCVPISNHLYFYWYRQILGQKVEFLVSFYNNEISEKSEIFDDQFSVERPDGSNFTLKIRSTKLEDSAMYFCASSGGDLGFRANVLTFGAGSRLTVL.

The V gene is TRBV25-1, the J gene TRBJ1-1; D is possibly TRBD1 (6 bases). The V end lost 4 bases, the J end lost 2 bases, and 8 bases lay between the germline ends. In germline, CDR1 is MGHDK, CDR2 SYGVNS. This CDR3 region has 13 residues. CDR3 residues: CASSVGGNTEAFF. The CDR3 DNA reads TGTGCCAGCAGTGTAGGGGGAAACACTGAAGCTTTCTTT.

This chain connects TRBV6-6 to TRBJ2-3; D not certain. The germline V gene encodes CDR1 MNHNY and CDR2 SVGAGI (reference sequence). This CDR3 is 15 amino acids long. V was cut by 4 bases and J by 0 bases, with 11 bases left in between. CDR3 bases: TGTGCCAGCAGTTTTAACAGATATAGCACAGATACGCAGTATTTT. Translation gives CASSFNRYSTDTQYF.

The chain joins TRBV7-9 to TRBJ1-2, with 10 bases lining up with TRBD1. In germline, CDR1 is SEHNR, CDR2 FQNEAQ (reference sequence). CDR3 size: 14 residues. V lost 4 bases to trimming and J lost 5 bases; unmatched junction nucleotides: 4. The CDR3 here is CASSSPGQGYGYTF. The DNA of the CDR3 is TGTGCCAGCAGCTCCCCGGGACAGGGGTATGGCTACACCTTC.

The chain links TRBV11-3 to TRBJ2-1; possible D gene TRBD2, 5 bases. The CDR3 is 16 residues long. The germline CDR1 and CDR2 sequences are SGHNT and YENEEA. V dropped 0 bases and J dropped 3 bases, with 12 bases sitting between them. The CDR3 sequence: CASSLDRDSGYNEQFF. The CDR3 bases are TGTGCCAGCAGCTTAGACCGGGATTCAGGCTACAATGAGCAGTTCTTC.

The chain couples TRBV2 to TRBJ2-3; possible D gene TRBD2, 6 bases. CDR1 and CDR2 from the germline V gene are SNHLY and FYNNEI. The CDR3 is made up of 13 amino acids. The ends were cut back, 9 bases at V and 0 bases at J, with 10 bases in the middle. In DNA, the CDR3 is TGTGCCAGGGCAGGGACTAGCACAGATACGCAGTATTTT. Protein product: CARAGTSTDTQYF.

The J gene is TRBJ2-7, the V gene TRBV28; 9 bases are shared with TRBD1. Germline values: CDR1 MDHEN, CDR2 SYDVKM. The CDR3 is 16 amino acids. V lost 6 bases, J lost 3 bases, and 12 bases stayed unmatched. The CDR3 DNA sequence: TGTGCCAGCAGGCCACCGGGACAGGGCTCTTTCTACGAGCAGTACTTC. This gives the protein CASRPPGQGSFYEQYF.

The V call is TRBV7-3, the J call TRBJ2-7, with 11 bases that match TRBD2. The CDR3 spans 14 residues. Germline V gene data show CDR1 as SGHTA and CDR2 as FQGTGA. After removal of 5 bases from V and 7 bases from J, the junction contained 7 bases not matched to a gene. The chain's CDR3 is CASSPGRTSGEQYF. Here the CDR3 DNA reads TGTGCCAGCAGCCCCGGTAGGACTAGCGGGGAGCAGTACTTC.

The J gene is TRBJ1-2, the V gene TRBV6-5, with 7 nucleotides matching TRBD1. CDR1 and CDR2 (germline): MNHEY, SVGAGI. Unmatched junction bases numbered 12, after V lost 4 bases and J lost 4 bases. The CDR3 extends over 16 amino acids. CDR3 protein: CASSSLGQGVGYGYTF. CDR3 coding DNA: TGTGCCAGCAGTTCCCTCGGCCAGGGGGTAGGCTATGGCTACACCTTC.

The V gene is TRBV7-9, the J gene TRBJ2-1; the match to TRBD2 covers 10 bases. Germline V lookup: CDR1 SEHNR, CDR2 FQNEAQ (reference sequence). The CDR3 has 15 amino acids. The V gene end was trimmed by 4 bases and the J gene end by 4 bases; junction bases not matched to a gene: 4. The chain's CDR3 is CASSSPGLAYNEQFF. The CDR3 DNA reads as TGTGCCAGCAGCTCGCCGGGACTAGCGTACAATGAGCAGTTCTTC.

The V call is TRBV2, the J call TRBJ1-2, with D perhaps TRBD1 (5 bases). V was pared by 0 bases and J by 4 bases, with 12 bases between. The CDR3 runs to 15 residues. Germline lookup yields CDR1 SNHLY and CDR2 FYNNEI. CDR3 sequence: CASSEATAQGYGYTF. The CDR3 DNA sequence: TGTGCCAGCAGTGAAGCCACTGCTCAGGGCTATGGCTACACCTTC. The full variable domain, completed using reference TRBV2 and TRBJ1-2, is EPEVTQTPSHQVTQMGQEVILRCVPISNHLYFYWYRQILGQKVEFLVSFYNNEISEKSEIFDDQFSVERPDGSNFTLKIRSTKLEDSAMYFCASSEATAQGYGYTFGSGTRLTVV.

This chain joins TRBV4-2 and TRBJ1-2; D is ambiguous. The germline V and J ends were trimmed by 4 bases and 7 bases, with 19 bases remaining between them. Germline CDR1 LGHNA, CDR2 YNFKEQ. The CDR3 is 15 residues long. In DNA, the CDR3 is TGTGCCAGCAGCCGGGAGACCCGAGGAATCGGTGGCTACACCTTC. Translated, it gives CASSRETRGIGGYTF.

The J gene is TRBJ2-1, the V gene TRBV7-9; 7 positions match TRBD2. This CDR3 comprises 16 residues. V trimming: 4 bases; J trimming: 5 bases; junction bases outside the gene matches: 11. Germline CDR1 reads SEHNR; CDR2 reads FQNEAQ (reference sequence). CDR3 residues: CASSSTHGGGDNEQFF. The CDR3, as DNA: TGTGCCAGCAGCTCTACTCACGGGGGAGGGGACAATGAGCAGTTCTTC.

The chain uses TRBV7-7 and TRBJ2-2, with D tentatively TRBD2 (6 bases). V shed 1 base and J shed 6 bases, with 6 bases lying between them. The CDR3 loop spans 13 amino acids. From germline, CDR1 is SSHAT and CDR2 FNYEAQ (reference sequence). CDR3 in DNA: TGTGCCAGCAGCTTAGGGGGGGCCGGGGAGCTGTTTTTT. Translating gives CASSLGGAGELFF.

This clone was observed once. The rearrangement links TRBV27 to TRBJ2-3; 8 positions agree with TRBD1. V was pared by 7 bases and J by 4 bases, with 4 bases of the junction left unmatched. The V gene's germline CDR1 is MNHEY and CDR2 SMNVEV (reference sequence). The CDR3 extends over 13 amino acids. The CDR3 is CASTGQVPDTQYF. The CDR3 bases are TGTGCCAGCACGGGACAGGTACCAGATACGCAGTATTTT.

The chain couples TRBV6-6 to TRBJ1-2; 9 bases align to TRBD1. V gave up 6 bases and J gave up 7 bases; unmatched junction bases: 9. Per the germline V gene, CDR1 is MNHNY and CDR2 is SVGAGI (reference sequence). The CDR3 extends over 14 amino acids. CDR3 nucleotides: TGTGCCAGCAGCCGGGACAGGGTCTCGGGTGGCTACACCTTC. This encodes CASSRDRVSGGYTF.